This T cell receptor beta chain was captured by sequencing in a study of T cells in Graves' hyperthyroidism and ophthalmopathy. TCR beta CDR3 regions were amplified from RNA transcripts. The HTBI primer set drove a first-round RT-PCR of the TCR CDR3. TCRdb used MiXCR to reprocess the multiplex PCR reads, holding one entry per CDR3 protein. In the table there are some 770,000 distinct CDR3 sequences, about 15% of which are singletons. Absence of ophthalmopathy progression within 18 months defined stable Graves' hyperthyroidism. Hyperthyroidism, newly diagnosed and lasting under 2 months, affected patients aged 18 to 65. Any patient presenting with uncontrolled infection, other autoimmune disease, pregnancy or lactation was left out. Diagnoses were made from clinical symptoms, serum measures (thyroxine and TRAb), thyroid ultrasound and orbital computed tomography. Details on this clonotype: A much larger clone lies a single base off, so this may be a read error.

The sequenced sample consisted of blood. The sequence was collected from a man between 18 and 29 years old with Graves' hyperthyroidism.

For the CDR3, the DNA is TGTGCCAGCAGCCAAGATGATCAGCCCCAGCATTTT. This sequence encodes CASSQDDQPQHF. The V gene is TRBV14, the J gene TRBJ1-5, with no clear D. Trimming left V 0 bases short and J 5 bases short, with 2 bases between. Germline V lookup: CDR1 SGHDN, CDR2 FVKESK. The CDR3 covers 12 residues.